This T cell receptor beta chain was sequenced during a study of cytomegalovirus exposure and HLA in healthy donors. Per germline, CDR1 MDHEN and CDR2 SYDVKM. J gave up 3 bases and V 8 bases, and 6 bases lay outside the gene matches. The CDR3 loop spans 15 amino acids. The PCR made use of 60 Vbeta and 13 Jbeta primers. Clones were read by immunoSEQ multiplex PCR, and TCRdb kept only the in-frame ones, dropping some. The data show roughly 90,000 clones, approximately 90% seen once. Sequencing was performed on PBMCs. The sequence was obtained from a young man in good health and CMV-seronegative. V and J are TRBV28 and TRBJ2-1; 11 bases align to TRBD2. The CDR3 region is CASGGLAVNYNEQFF. The DNA for the CDR3 is TGTGCCAGCGGGGGACTAGCGGTGAACTACAATGAGCAGTTCTTC.